Reported below is one TCR beta chain. What this receptor recognizes is not known. No base quality information exists; no much larger clone differs at one position. The immunoSEQ Assay, a bias-controlled multiplex PCR, was used to amplify TCRbeta CDR3 regions from genomic DNA. In the paper's pipeline: The number of nucleated cells in each sample was estimated from the amplification of reference gene primers within the assay. To quantify the absolute abundance of each unique TCRbeta CDR3 rearrangement, sequence reads were collapsed and filtered. For each sample, productive Simpson clonality was calculated as the square root of Simpson's diversity index across productive rearrangements. TCRdb obtained this table from immuneACCESS and retained in-frame rearrangements with V and J assigned. These tables miss some clones; where compared with another copy, unresolved V genes account for less than half of the shortfall, and the remainder is unexplained. The V and J calls and the clone size are those of that table, but D and trimming were determined from the DNA. The sample table lists 280,000 or so clones, about 90% of them with a count of one. About 1.5% of the sample comes from the top ten.

This entry comes from a study of blood T cell repertoires in COVID-19 (dated by TCRdb to the early 2020s). The study in broad terms: The collaborator samples originated in the United States, Italy and Spain and spanned the acute and convalescent phases of COVID-19. The prospective study material was composed of cDNA or gDNA derived from T cells, B-cell-depleted T cells, or PBMCs. Subjects who had been exposed to COVID-19, were actively infected with it, or had recovered from it provided the deeply sampled blood TCRbeta repertoires that made up the dataset. The repertoires were made available in a free public database intended to serve as a resource for research on the immune response to SARS-CoV-2. Samples came from the ongoing ImmuneRACE study (first 160 participants) plus 1,254 subjects from 6 global collaborators. The sample metadata nearly always contained a de-identified subject ID, COVID-19 status, age in years and sex. Where available, HLA class I and class II types were taken from metadata supplied by the sample provider and were not determined by assay-based typing. On the study overall, not on this receptor specifically: How much clinical and demographic metadata was included differed by source and by participant, and the metadata was provided uncurated.

The germline V gene supplies CDR1 MNHEY and CDR2 SVGEGT. The CDR3 measures 16 amino acids from cysteine to phenylalanine. The only DNA kept is the CDR3, 48 bases in frame from the first base. Here V drops 6 bases and J drops 2 bases, and the junction holds 9 bases not matched to any gene. In the prospective study, participants were 18 to 89 years old, resided in 25 or so geographic areas of the United States, and were enrolled through a virtual design. In the prospective study, participants were assigned to cohorts based on the clinical history participants reported in a screening survey and a study questionnaire. In the prospective study, whole blood, serum and a nasopharyngeal or oropharyngeal swab were collected from each participant by mobile phlebotomists. Additional blood draws and questionnaires over an approximately two-month period could optionally be provided by prospective study participants. Blood samples from the prospective study were shipped frozen or at room temperature prior to DNA extraction.

The sequence derives from a woman between 18 and 29 years old with acute COVID-19. Sequencing was carried out using PBMCs or T cells enriched from blood (not recorded which). The chain was built from TRBV6-2 or TRBV6-3 and TRBJ2-2; TRBD1 matches 7 bases in the middle. Read as DNA, the sequence is TGTGCCAGCAGCCGAAACAGGGGCCTAAACACCGGGGAGCTGTTTTTT. The encoded protein is CASSRNRGLNTGELFF.